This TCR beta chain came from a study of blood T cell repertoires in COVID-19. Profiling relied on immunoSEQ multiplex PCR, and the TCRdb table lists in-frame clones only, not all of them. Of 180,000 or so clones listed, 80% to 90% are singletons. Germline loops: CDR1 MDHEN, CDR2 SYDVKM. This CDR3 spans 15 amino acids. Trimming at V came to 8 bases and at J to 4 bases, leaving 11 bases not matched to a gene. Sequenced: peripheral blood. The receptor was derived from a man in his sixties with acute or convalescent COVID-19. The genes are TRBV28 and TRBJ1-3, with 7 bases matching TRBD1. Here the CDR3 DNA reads TGTGCCAGCTTGAACAGGGGCGCAGTCGGAAACACCATATATTTT. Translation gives CASLNRGAVGNTIYF.